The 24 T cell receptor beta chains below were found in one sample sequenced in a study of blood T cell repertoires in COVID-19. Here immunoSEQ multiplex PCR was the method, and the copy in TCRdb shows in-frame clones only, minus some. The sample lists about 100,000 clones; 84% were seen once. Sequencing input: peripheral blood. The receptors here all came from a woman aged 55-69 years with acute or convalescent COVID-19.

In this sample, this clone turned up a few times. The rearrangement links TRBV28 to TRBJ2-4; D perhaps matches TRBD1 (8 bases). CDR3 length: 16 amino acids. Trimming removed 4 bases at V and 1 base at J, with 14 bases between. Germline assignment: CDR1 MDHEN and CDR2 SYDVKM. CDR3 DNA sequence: TGTGCCAGCAGTTCAACAGGGGGAGGGGCCAAAAACATTCAGTACTTC. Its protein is CASSSTGGGAKNIQYF. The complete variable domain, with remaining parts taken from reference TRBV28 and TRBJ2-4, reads DVKVTQSSRYLVKRTGEKVFLECVQDMDHENMFWYRQDPGLGLRLIYFSYDVKMKEKGDIPEGYSVSREKKERFSLILESASTNQTSMYLCASSSTGGGAKNIQYFGAGTRLSVL.

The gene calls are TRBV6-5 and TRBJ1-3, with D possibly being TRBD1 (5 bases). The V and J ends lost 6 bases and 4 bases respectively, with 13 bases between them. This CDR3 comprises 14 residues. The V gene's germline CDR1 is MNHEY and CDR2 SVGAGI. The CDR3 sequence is CASSTGPAGNTIYF. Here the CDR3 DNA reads TGTGCCAGCAGCACAGGTCCGGCGGGAAACACCATATATTTT.

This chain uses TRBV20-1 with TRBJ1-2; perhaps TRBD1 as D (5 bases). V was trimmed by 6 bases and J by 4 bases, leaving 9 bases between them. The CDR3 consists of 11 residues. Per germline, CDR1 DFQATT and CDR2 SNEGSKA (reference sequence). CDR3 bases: TGCAGTGCGACGACAGCCTATGGCTACACCTTC. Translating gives CSATTAYGYTF.

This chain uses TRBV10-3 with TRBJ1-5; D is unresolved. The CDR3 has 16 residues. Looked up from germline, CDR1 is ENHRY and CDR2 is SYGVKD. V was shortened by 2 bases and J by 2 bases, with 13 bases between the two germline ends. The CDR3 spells CAISEGLLMGNQPQHF. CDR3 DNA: TGTGCCATCAGTGAGGGGCTGTTGATGGGCAATCAGCCCCAGCATTTT.

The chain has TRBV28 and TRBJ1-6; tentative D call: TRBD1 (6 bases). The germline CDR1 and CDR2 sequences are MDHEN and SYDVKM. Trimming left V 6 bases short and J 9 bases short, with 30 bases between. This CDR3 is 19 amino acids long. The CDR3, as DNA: TGTGCCAGCAGCCCGGGGGGGGACAAGGGGTCTGAGGGACGTTCACCCCTCCACTTT. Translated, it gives CASSPGGDKGSEGRSPLHF.

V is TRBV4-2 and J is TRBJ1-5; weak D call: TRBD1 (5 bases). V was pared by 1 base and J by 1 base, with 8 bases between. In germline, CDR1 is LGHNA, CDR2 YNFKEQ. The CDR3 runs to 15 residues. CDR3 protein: CASSQVRESNQPQHF. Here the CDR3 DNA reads TGTGCCAGCAGCCAAGTCAGGGAAAGCAATCAGCCCCAGCATTTT.

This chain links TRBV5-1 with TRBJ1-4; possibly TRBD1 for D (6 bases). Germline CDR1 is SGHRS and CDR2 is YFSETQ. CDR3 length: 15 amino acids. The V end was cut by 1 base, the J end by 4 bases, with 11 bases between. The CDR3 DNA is TGCGCCAGCAGCTTGAAGGGGGACCATAATGAAAAACTGTTTTTT. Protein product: CASSLKGDHNEKLFF.

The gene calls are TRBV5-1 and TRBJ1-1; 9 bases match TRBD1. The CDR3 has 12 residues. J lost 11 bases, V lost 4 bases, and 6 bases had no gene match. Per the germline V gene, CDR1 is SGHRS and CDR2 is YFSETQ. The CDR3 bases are TGCGCCAGCAGCCCCGACAGGGGGGATGCTTTCTTT. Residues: CASSPDRGDAFF.

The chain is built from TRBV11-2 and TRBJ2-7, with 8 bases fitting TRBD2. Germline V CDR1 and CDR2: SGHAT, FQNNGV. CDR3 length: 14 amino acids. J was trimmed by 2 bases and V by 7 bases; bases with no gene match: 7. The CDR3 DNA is TGTGCCAGCACCCCATCGCGGGGGGCCTACGAGCAGTACTTC. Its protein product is CASTPSRGAYEQYF.

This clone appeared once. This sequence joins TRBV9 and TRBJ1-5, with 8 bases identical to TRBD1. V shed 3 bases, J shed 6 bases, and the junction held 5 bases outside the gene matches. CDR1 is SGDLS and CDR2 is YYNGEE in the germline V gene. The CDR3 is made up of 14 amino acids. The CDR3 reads CASSAGQGGQPQHF. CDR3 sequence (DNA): TGTGCCAGCAGCGCCGGACAGGGAGGTCAGCCCCAGCATTTT.

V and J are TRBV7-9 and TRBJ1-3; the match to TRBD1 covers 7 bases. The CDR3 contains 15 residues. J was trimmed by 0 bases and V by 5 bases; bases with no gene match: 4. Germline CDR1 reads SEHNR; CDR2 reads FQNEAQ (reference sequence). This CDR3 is CASSTRTGSGNTIYF. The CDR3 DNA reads TGTGCCAGCAGCACCCGGACAGGCTCTGGAAACACCATATATTTT.

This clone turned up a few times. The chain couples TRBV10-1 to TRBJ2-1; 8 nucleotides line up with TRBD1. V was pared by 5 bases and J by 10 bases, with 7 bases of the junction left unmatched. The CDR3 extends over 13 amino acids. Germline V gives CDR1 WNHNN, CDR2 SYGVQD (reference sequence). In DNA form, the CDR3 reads TGCGCCAGCAGTCGTATACAGGGGGGCGAGCAGTTCTTC. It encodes CASSRIQGGEQFF.

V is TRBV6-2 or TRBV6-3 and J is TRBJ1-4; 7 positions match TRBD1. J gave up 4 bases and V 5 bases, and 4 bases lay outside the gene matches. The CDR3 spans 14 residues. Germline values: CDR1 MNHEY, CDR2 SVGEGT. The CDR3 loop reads CASSPDRDNEKLFF. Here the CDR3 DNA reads TGTGCCAGCAGTCCCGACAGGGATAATGAAAAACTGTTTTTT.

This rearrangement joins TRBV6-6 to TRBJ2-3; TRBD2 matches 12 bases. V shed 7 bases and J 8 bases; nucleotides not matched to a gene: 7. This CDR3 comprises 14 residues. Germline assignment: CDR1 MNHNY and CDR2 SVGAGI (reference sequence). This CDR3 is CASTSSGGAVTQYF. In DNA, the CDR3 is TGTGCCAGCACCTCTAGCGGGGGGGCCGTTACGCAGTATTTT.

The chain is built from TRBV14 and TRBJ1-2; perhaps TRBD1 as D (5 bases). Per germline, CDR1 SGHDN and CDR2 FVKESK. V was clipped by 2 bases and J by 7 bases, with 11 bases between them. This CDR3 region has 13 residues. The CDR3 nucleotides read TGTGCCAGCAGCCAAATGGGAAGGGGTGGCTACACCTTC. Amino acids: CASSQMGRGGYTF.

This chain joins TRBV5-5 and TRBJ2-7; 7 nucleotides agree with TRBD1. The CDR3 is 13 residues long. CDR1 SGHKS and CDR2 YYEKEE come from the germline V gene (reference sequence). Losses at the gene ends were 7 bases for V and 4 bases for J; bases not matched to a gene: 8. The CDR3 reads CASLRDRDYEQYF. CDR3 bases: TGTGCCAGCCTCCGGGACAGAGATTACGAGCAGTACTTC.

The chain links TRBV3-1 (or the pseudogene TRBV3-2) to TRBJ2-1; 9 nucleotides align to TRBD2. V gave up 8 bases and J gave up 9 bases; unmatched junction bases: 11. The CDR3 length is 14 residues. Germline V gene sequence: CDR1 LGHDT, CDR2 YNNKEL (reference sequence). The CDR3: CASGAAGGRGEQFF. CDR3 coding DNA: TGTGCCAGCGGGGCTGCGGGGGGGCGTGGTGAGCAGTTCTTC.

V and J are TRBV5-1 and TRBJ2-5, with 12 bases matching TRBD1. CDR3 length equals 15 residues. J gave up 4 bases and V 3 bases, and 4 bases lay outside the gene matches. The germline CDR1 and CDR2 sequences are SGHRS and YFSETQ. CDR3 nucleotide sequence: TGCGCCAGCAGCTCCGGGACAGGGGGCGGAGAGACCCAGTACTTC. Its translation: CASSSGTGGGETQYF. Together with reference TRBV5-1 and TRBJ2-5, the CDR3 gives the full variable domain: KAGVTQTPRYLIKTRGQQVTLSCSPISGHRSVSWYQQTPGQGLQFLFEYFSETQRNKGNFPGRFSGRQFSNSRSEMNVSTLELGDSALYLCASSSGTGGGETQYFGPGTRLLVL.

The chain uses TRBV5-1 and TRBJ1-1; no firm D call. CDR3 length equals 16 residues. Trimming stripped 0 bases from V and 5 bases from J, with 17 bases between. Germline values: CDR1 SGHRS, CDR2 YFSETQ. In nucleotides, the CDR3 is TGCGCCAGCAGCTTGGTCCAGTCCAGCGTATTGACTGAAGCTTTCTTT. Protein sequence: CASSLVQSSVLTEAFF.

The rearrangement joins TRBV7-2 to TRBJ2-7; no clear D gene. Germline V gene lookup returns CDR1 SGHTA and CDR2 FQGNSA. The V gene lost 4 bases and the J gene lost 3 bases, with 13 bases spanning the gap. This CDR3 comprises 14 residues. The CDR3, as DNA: TGTGCCAGCAGCTCCCCAGTCCCCAGCTACGAGCAGTACTTC. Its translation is CASSSPVPSYEQYF.

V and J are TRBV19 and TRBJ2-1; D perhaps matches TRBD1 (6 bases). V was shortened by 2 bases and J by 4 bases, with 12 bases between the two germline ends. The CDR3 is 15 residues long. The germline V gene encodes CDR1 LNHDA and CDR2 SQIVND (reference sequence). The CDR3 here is CASSIMGQIYNEQFF. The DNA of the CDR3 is TGTGCCAGTAGTATAATGGGACAAATATACAATGAGCAGTTCTTC.

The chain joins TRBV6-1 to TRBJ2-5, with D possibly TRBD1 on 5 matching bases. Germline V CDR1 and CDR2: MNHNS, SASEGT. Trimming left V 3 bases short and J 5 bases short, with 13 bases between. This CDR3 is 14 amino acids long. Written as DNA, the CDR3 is TGTGCCAGCAGTGAGTCCAGGGTGTCGGAGACCCAGTACTTC. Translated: CASSESRVSETQYF.

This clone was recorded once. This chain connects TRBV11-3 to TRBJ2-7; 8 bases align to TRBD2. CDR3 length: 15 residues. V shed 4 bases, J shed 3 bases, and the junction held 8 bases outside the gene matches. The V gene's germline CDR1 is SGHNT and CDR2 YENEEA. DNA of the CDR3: TGTGCCAGCAGCTCGAGACTAGCGTATAGCTACGAGCAGTACTTC. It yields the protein CASSSRLAYSYEQYF.

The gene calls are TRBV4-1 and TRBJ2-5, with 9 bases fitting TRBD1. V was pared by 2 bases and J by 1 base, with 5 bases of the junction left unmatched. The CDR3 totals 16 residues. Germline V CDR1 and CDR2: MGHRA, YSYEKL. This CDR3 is CASSQYGQGFQETQYF. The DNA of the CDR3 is TGCGCCAGCAGCCAATACGGACAGGGGTTCCAAGAGACCCAGTACTTC.